These 32 T cell receptor beta chains were sequenced from one sample in a study of blood T cell repertoires in COVID-19. Data came from immunoSEQ multiplex PCR; TCRdb stores just in-frame clones and leaves some out. Found here are fewer than 250,000 clones, 80% to 85% of them singletons; the top ten hold around 10%. Material: PBMCs or T cells enriched from blood (not recorded which). These receptors were obtained from a woman between 50 and 59 years old with acute COVID-19.

The V and J genes are TRBV28 and TRBJ2-7; 8 bases line up with TRBD2. Losses at the gene ends were 6 bases for V and 6 bases for J; bases not matched to a gene: 13. The CDR3 length is 15 residues. CDR1 and CDR2 (germline): MDHEN, SYDVKM. The CDR3 is CASSLGAGGRSEQYF. DNA for the CDR3: TGTGCCAGCAGCCTAGGGGCGGGAGGAAGAAGCGAGCAGTACTTC. Variable domain in full (rest from reference TRBV28 and TRBJ2-7): DVKVTQSSRYLVKRTGEKVFLECVQDMDHENMFWYRQDPGLGLRLIYFSYDVKMKEKGDIPEGYSVSREKKERFSLILESASTNQTSMYLCASSLGAGGRSEQYFGPGTRLTVT.

This chain connects TRBV28 to TRBJ1-2; 8 nucleotides line up with TRBD1. The CDR3 covers 13 residues. V gave up 1 base and J gave up 12 bases; unmatched junction bases: 7. CDR1 MDHEN and CDR2 SYDVKM come from the germline V gene. Here the CDR3 DNA reads TGTGCCAGCAGTTTATATTTCGGGACAGGAGACACCTTC. Its protein product is CASSLYFGTGDTF.

The rearrangement joins TRBV15 to TRBJ1-6, with D possibly being TRBD1 (6 bases). Per the germline V gene, CDR1 is LNHNV and CDR2 is YYDKDF (reference sequence). The ends were cut back, 4 bases at V and 7 bases at J, with 11 bases in the middle. The CDR3 runs 14 residues. In DNA form, the CDR3 reads TGTGCCACCAGCATCCGGGACACCAATTCACCCCTCCACTTT. Translating gives CATSIRDTNSPLHF.

The chain joins TRBV7-9 to TRBJ2-5; tentative D call: TRBD2 (5 bases). Between the trimmed V and J ends, which lost 5 bases and 1 base, there was a span of 11 bases. This CDR3 region has 14 residues. The germline gives CDR1 SEHNR, CDR2 FQNEAQ (reference sequence). CDR3 sequence (DNA): TGTGCCAGCAGCCTCCCCCGGGGCCAAGAGACCCAGTACTTC. It codes for CASSLPRGQETQYF.

This clone has just a few counts. The chain couples TRBV7-2 to TRBJ2-2, with 12 bases fitting TRBD1. The germline V gene has CDR1 SGHTA and CDR2 FQGNSA. The CDR3 is 16 residues long. The trim removed 4 bases at V and 7 bases at J, leaving 7 bases unmatched. The CDR3 spells CASSSRDRGRGGELFF. The CDR3 DNA follows: TGTGCCAGCAGCTCCCGGGACAGGGGGCGAGGCGGGGAGCTGTTTTTT.

The chain combines TRBV6-5 with TRBJ1-2; TRBD1 matches at 7 bases. The CDR3 sequence is 15 residues long. CDR1 is MNHEY and CDR2 is SVGAGI in the germline V gene. V lost 0 bases, J lost 2 bases, and 3 bases stayed unmatched. The CDR3 sequence is CASSYSTGLNYGYTF. CDR3 sequence (DNA): TGTGCCAGCAGTTACTCGACAGGGTTGAACTATGGCTACACCTTC.

The chain has TRBV18 and TRBJ2-7; TRBD2 aligns across 12 bases. In germline, CDR1 is KGHSH, CDR2 LQKENI. V was clipped by 4 bases and J by 6 bases; unmatched bases: 4. The CDR3 loop spans 14 amino acids. As DNA, the CDR3 is TGTGCCAGCTCACGACTAGCGGGAGAGCCCGAGCAGTACTTC. Translating gives CASSRLAGEPEQYF.

The CDR3 loop reads CASSFTGTGSYEQYF. The CDR3 region has the DNA TGTGCCAGCAGCTTTACCGGGACAGGCTCCTACGAGCAGTACTTC. This chain links TRBV7-2 with TRBJ2-7; 8 bases map to TRBD1. With V trimmed by 3 bases and J by 0 bases, 4 bases remained unmatched. CDR1 and CDR2 from the germline V gene are SGHTA and FQGNSA. The CDR3 sequence is 15 residues long. Using reference TRBV7-2 and TRBJ2-7 for the parts outside the CDR3, the full variable domain is GAGVSQSPSNKVTEKGKDVELRCDPISGHTALYWYRQSLGQGLEFLIYFQGNSAPDKSGLPSDRFSAERTGGSVSTLTIQRTQQEDSAVYLCASSFTGTGSYEQYFGPGTRLTVT.

The gene calls are TRBV7-8 and TRBJ1-4, with D possibly TRBD1 on 6 matching bases. This CDR3 region has 17 residues. From germline, CDR1 is SGHVS and CDR2 FQNEAQ. Trimming cost V 5 bases and J 0 bases, with 16 bases left between them. The CDR3 here is CASSGQGLRATNEKLFF. CDR3 coding DNA: TGTGCCAGCAGCGGCCAGGGGCTGAGAGCAACTAATGAAAAACTGTTTTTT.

The chain joins TRBV7-8 to TRBJ1-5; 7 bases fit TRBD1. The germline V gene encodes CDR1 SGHVS and CDR2 FQNEAQ. The CDR3 sequence is 14 residues long. With V trimmed by 4 bases and J by 2 bases, 2 bases remained unmatched. CDR3 protein: CASSSTGGNQPQHF. CDR3 bases: TGTGCCAGCAGCTCTACAGGGGGCAATCAGCCCCAGCATTTT.

This sequence joins TRBV12-3 or TRBV12-4 and TRBJ1-2; D gene ambiguous. Deletions cut 9 bases from V and 4 bases from J, with 15 bases between. This CDR3 comprises 13 residues. The chain's CDR3 is CARSQGPGYGYTF. CDR3 in DNA: TGTGCCAGATCACAAGGCCCAGGCTATGGCTACACCTTC.

J is TRBJ2-3 and V is TRBV5-1, with D unclear. Germline values: CDR1 SGHRS, CDR2 YFSETQ. Trimming removed 4 bases at V and 4 bases at J, with 16 bases between. This CDR3 contains 15 residues. The CDR3 DNA sequence: TGCGCCAGCAGCGCCCAACGAGGCCCCCCAGATACGCAGTATTTT. It translates to CASSAQRGPPDTQYF.

This clone occurred a few times. V and J are TRBV24-1 and TRBJ1-2; the D is unclear. The CDR3 is made up of 15 amino acids. V dropped 2 bases and J dropped 8 bases, with 17 bases sitting between them. Germline CDR1 is KGHDR and CDR2 is SFDVKD. DNA for the CDR3: TGTGCCACCAGTGATTCCCCAGCCGGGGTATGGGGCTACACCTTC. Translated, it gives CATSDSPAGVWGYTF.

The V gene is TRBV16, the J gene TRBJ1-1; no definite D call. The CDR3 is made up of 13 amino acids. Per germline, CDR1 KGHSY and CDR2 FQNENV. V was pared by 0 bases and J by 6 bases, with 8 bases between. CDR3 amino acids: CASSQSLRAEAFF. The CDR3 DNA follows: TGTGCCAGCAGCCAATCCCTGAGGGCTGAAGCTTTCTTT.

This clone was picked up a small number of times. The V gene is TRBV19, the J gene TRBJ2-7; D might be TRBD2 (6 bases). CDR1 and CDR2 from the germline V gene are LNHDA and SQIVND (reference sequence). V dropped 5 bases and J dropped 2 bases, with 13 bases sitting between them. CDR3 length: 14 amino acids. The CDR3 here is CASSLLPGAYEQYF. The CDR3 DNA reads as TGTGCCAGTAGTCTACTACCGGGGGCCTACGAGCAGTACTTC.

This clone has only a few counts. The J gene is TRBJ1-6, the V gene TRBV13, with D possibly being TRBD1 (5 bases). Deletions cut 5 bases from V and 9 bases from J, with 17 bases between. Germline CDR1 and CDR2: PRHDT and FYEKMQ (reference sequence). This CDR3 comprises 15 residues. The CDR3: CASSLLGRGGSPLHF. The CDR3 DNA reads TGTGCCAGCAGCCTCCTCGGAAGGGGTGGTTCACCCCTCCACTTT.

The gene calls are TRBV2 and TRBJ2-2; 12 positions match TRBD1. V shed 6 bases and J 8 bases; nucleotides not matched to a gene: 1. The CDR3 length is 13 residues. CDR1 and CDR2 (germline): SNHLY, FYNNEI. In DNA, the CDR3 is TGTGCCAGCAGGGGACAGGGGGCTGGGGAGCTGTTTTTT. Amino acids: CASRGQGAGELFF.

The J gene is TRBJ2-5, the V gene TRBV2; D not certain. This CDR3 region has 12 residues. Deletions cut 2 bases from V and 3 bases from J, with 4 bases between. Germline V gene data show CDR1 as SNHLY and CDR2 as FYNNEI. CDR3 in amino acids: CASSEQEETQYF. CDR3 DNA sequence: TGTGCCAGCAGTGAACAGGAAGAGACCCAGTACTTC. Looking up the rest from reference TRBV2 and TRBJ2-5 gives the full variable domain: EPEVTQTPSHQVTQMGQEVILRCVPISNHLYFYWYRQILGQKVEFLVSFYNNEISEKSEIFDDQFSVERPDGSNFTLKIRSTKLEDSAMYFCASSEQEETQYFGPGTRLLVL.

This clone showed up just once. J is TRBJ1-1 and V is TRBV24-1; the match to TRBD1 covers 8 bases. With 7 bases clipped from V and 9 bases from J, the junction kept 9 bases outside the gene matches. The V gene's germline CDR1 is KGHDR and CDR2 SFDVKD. The CDR3 is 13 amino acids. The CDR3 sequence: CATRGQGKGKAFF. The CDR3 DNA follows: TGTGCCACCAGAGGACAGGGTAAAGGTAAAGCTTTCTTT.

The sample holds a few counts of this clone. The chain links TRBV5-1 to TRBJ1-2; 7 bases fit TRBD1. Germline values: CDR1 SGHRS, CDR2 YFSETQ. Trimming at V came to 0 bases and at J to 7 bases, leaving 6 bases not matched to a gene. The CDR3 has 14 residues. The CDR3 is CASSLGTRGLGYTF. As DNA, the CDR3 is TGCGCCAGCAGCTTGGGTACAAGGGGGCTTGGCTACACCTTC.

This chain joins TRBV28 and TRBJ1-3; 10 positions match TRBD1. V dropped 7 bases and J dropped 4; count of bases not matched to a gene: 10. CDR1 is MDHEN, CDR2 SYDVKM, per germline. The CDR3 loop spans 16 amino acids. CDR3 in amino acids: CASTFTGTGAGNTIYF. In DNA form, the CDR3 reads TGTGCCAGCACCTTTACCGGGACAGGGGCAGGAAACACCATATATTTT.

The chain recombines TRBV2 with TRBJ2-3, with TRBD2 matching 7 bases. The CDR3 is 13 amino acids. Germline assignment: CDR1 SNHLY and CDR2 FYNNEI. The V gene end was trimmed by 7 bases and the J gene end by 3 bases; junction bases not matched to a gene: 4. CDR3 sequence (DNA): TGTGCCAGCACGCGGGAGTTGACAGATACGCAGTATTTT. This gives the protein CASTRELTDTQYF.

The chain is built from TRBV9 and TRBJ2-7, with 7 bases aligning to TRBD2. V gave up 4 bases and J gave up 4 bases; unmatched junction bases: 8. The germline V gene has CDR1 SGDLS and CDR2 YYNGEE. The CDR3 covers 14 residues. CDR3 protein: CASSPRPGLYEQYF. CDR3 DNA: TGTGCCAGCAGCCCTAGGCCGGGACTATACGAGCAGTACTTC.

The V gene is TRBV5-1, the J gene TRBJ2-3, with 10 bases lining up with TRBD2. The V segment lost 4 bases and the J segment 2 bases; nucleotides outside the gene matches: 4. This CDR3 spans 15 amino acids. Germline V gene lookup returns CDR1 SGHRS and CDR2 YFSETQ. The CDR3 region is CASSQTSGYTDTQYF. The CDR3 coding sequence is TGCGCCAGCAGCCAGACTAGCGGGTACACAGATACGCAGTATTTT.

This chain connects TRBV6-2 or TRBV6-3 to TRBJ1-1, with D unresolved. The CDR3 has 15 residues. The V gene lost 5 bases and the J gene lost 1 base, with 14 bases spanning the gap. CDR1 is MNHEY, CDR2 SVGEGT, per germline. Here the CDR3 DNA reads TGTGCCAGCAGTCCCACCCTGCGGGGGAACACTGAAGCTTTCTTT. Translation: CASSPTLRGNTEAFF.

The chain has TRBV5-1 and TRBJ2-2; D is perhaps TRBD1 (6 bases). The CDR3 is 17 residues long. V was shortened by 0 bases and J by 0 bases, with 12 bases between the two germline ends. The germline gives CDR1 SGHRS, CDR2 YFSETQ. In nucleotides, the CDR3 is TGCGCCAGCAGCTTGGCCTTCGGGACACCGAACACCGGGGAGCTGTTTTTT. Translating it yields CASSLAFGTPNTGELFF.

The chain links TRBV4-3 to TRBJ2-7; TRBD2 matches 8 bases. Germline CDR1 is LGHNA and CDR2 is YSLEER. After removal of 1 base from V and 0 bases from J, the junction contained 14 bases not matched to a gene. The CDR3 has 19 amino acids. CDR3 region: CASSQGPGTSVWGSYEQYF. The CDR3 DNA follows: TGCGCCAGCAGCCAAGGACCCGGGACTAGTGTATGGGGCTCCTACGAGCAGTACTTC.

This chain uses TRBV4-3 with TRBJ1-1, with TRBD1 matching 7 bases. The CDR3 contains 17 residues. J was trimmed by 3 bases and V by 3 bases; bases with no gene match: 13. In germline, CDR1 is LGHNA, CDR2 YSLEER. DNA for the CDR3: TGCGCCAGCAGCCAGGAAGACAGGGCGGGAACTTACACTGAAGCTTTCTTT. It is translated as CASSQEDRAGTYTEAFF.

This chain connects TRBV3-1 (or the pseudogene TRBV3-2) to TRBJ2-3, with unresolved D. CDR1 LGHDT and CDR2 YNNKEL come from the germline V gene (reference sequence). The V gene lost 4 bases and the J gene lost 5 bases, with 10 bases spanning the gap. The CDR3 sequence is 13 residues long. CDR3 coding DNA: TGTGCCAGCAGCCCCCCATTTCAAGATACGCAGTATTTT. It specifies CASSPPFQDTQYF.

The CDR3 spells CASRWRGGSNEQFF. The CDR3 DNA is TGTGCCAGTAGGTGGCGGGGGGGTAGCAATGAGCAGTTCTTC. The chain combines TRBV19 with TRBJ2-1; TRBD2 agrees at 9 bases. V lost 6 bases, J lost 6 bases, and 6 bases stayed unmatched. This CDR3 has 14 amino acids. Germline CDR1 is LNHDA and CDR2 is SQIVND (reference sequence).

Ten or more counts support this clone. The rearrangement joins TRBV19 to TRBJ1-2; 7 bases match TRBD1. V gave up 6 bases and J gave up 6 bases; unmatched junction bases: 10. This CDR3 region has 14 residues. Germline V gives CDR1 LNHDA, CDR2 SQIVND (reference sequence). Here the CDR3 reads CASSHRGLSDGYTF. The CDR3 DNA sequence: TGTGCCAGTAGCCACAGGGGCCTGAGCGATGGCTACACCTTC.

This sequence joins TRBV19 and TRBJ2-1, with 7 bases aligning to TRBD1. The CDR3 is 15 amino acids. The ends lost 8 bases at V and 0 bases at J; junction bases unmatched: 7. From germline, CDR1 is LNHDA and CDR2 SQIVND (reference sequence). The CDR3 region has the DNA TGTGCCAGTTACCCGGGACAGAGCTCCTACAATGAGCAGTTCTTC. Translating it yields CASYPGQSSYNEQFF. Drawing the rest from reference TRBV19 and TRBJ2-1, the complete variable domain is DGGITQSPKYLFRKEGQNVTLSCEQNLNHDAMYWYRQDPGQGLRLIYYSQIVNDFQKGDIAEGYSVSREKKESFPLTVTSAQKNPTAFYLCASYPGQSSYNEQFFGPGTRLTVL.